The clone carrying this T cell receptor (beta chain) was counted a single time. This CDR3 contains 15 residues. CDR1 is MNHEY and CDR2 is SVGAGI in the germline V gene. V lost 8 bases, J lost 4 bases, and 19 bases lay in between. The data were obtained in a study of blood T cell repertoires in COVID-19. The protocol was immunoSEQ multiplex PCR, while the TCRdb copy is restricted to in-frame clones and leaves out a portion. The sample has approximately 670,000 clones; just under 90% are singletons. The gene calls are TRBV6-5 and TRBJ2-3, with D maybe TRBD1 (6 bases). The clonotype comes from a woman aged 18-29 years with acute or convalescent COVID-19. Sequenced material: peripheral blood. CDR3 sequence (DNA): TGTGCCAGCCGCGGACAGTTGGTTAAGCCAGATACGCAGTATTTT. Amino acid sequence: CASRGQLVKPDTQYF.